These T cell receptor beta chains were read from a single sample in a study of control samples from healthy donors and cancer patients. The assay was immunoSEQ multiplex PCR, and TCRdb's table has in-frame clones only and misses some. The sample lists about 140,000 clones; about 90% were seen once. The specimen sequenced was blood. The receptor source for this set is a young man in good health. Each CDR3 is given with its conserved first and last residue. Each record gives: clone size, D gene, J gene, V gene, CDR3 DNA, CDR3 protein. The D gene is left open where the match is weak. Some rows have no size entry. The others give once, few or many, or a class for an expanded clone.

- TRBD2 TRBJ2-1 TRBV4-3 TGCGCCAGCAGCCAAAGCGGGGGGGGCGATGAGCAGTTCTTC CASSQSGGGDEQFF
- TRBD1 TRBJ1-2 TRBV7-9 TGTGCCAGCAGCTTAGAGACAGGGGGCAATGGCTACACCTTC CASSLETGGNGYTF
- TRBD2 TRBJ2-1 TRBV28 TGTGCCAGCAGTTTATCCCTTAGCGGGGGGGAAAGCAATGAGCAGTTCTTC CASSLSLSGGESNEQFF
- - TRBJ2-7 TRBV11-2 TGTGCCAGCAGCCCAGGGACGTTCTCCTACGAGCAGTACTTC CASSPGTFSYEQYF
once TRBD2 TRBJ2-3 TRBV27 TGTGCCAGCAGCGCAACAAGGACTAGCGCGACGCAGTATTTT CASSATRTSATQYF
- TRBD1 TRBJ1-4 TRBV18 TGTGCCAGCTCACCAGAGGACAGGGGTGGGGAAAAACTGTTTTTT CASSPEDRGGEKLFF
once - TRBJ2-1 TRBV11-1 TGTGCCAGCAGCCCAGCACACTACAATGAGCAGTTCTTC CASSPAHYNEQFF
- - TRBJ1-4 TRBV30 TGTGCCTGGAGCGCAGGGCTCGCTAATGAAAAACTGTTTTTT CAWSAGLANEKLFF
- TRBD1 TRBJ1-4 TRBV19 TGTGCCAGCAGGGAAAGTGGGACAGAAAATGAAAAACTGTTTTTT CASRESGTENEKLFF
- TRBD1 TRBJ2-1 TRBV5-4 TGTGCCAGCAGCTCCGTAGGACAGGGGGCTCGAGATGAGCAGTTCTTC CASSSVGQGARDEQFF
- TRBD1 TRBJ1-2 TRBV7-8 TGTGCCAGCAGCCGAGCCGGGACAGGGACCGGCTACACCTTC CASSRAGTGTGYTF
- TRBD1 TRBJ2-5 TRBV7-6 TGTGCCAGCAGCTTAGGGTTTAGTGACCAGGGGGCCCAGTACTTC CASSLGFSDQGAQYF
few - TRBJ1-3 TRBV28 TGTGCCAGCAGCTCCGGGTTACTTGGAAACACCATATATTTT CASSSGLLGNTIYF
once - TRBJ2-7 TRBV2 TGTGCCAGCAGCGGGCAGGGGCGAGACGAGCAGTACTTC CASSGQGRDEQYF
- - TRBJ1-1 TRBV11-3 TGTGCCAGCAGCCAAAGCTCGACGGATAACACTGAAGCTTTCTTT CASSQSSTDNTEAFF
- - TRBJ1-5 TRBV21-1 TGTGCCAGCGGCGGGCCCCAGCATTTT CASGGPQHF
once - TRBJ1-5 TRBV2 TGTGCCACCGGGGGAGGGGTCAATCAGCCCCAGCATTTT CATGGGVNQPQHF
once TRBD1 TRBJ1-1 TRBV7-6 TGTGCCAGCTGCAGGGGGCGGAACACTGAAGCTTTCTTT CASCRGRNTEAFF
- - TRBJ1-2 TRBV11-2 TGTGCCAGCAGCTTAGGGGTTGGAGGGCGCGATGGCTACACCTTC CASSLGVGGRDGYTF
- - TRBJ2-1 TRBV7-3 TGTGCCAGCAGCTTAACGAGGGACGCTGAACTTAATGAGCAGTTCTTC CASSLTRDAELNEQFF
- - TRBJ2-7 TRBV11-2 TGTGCCAGCAGCTTAGAATCAACAGGGTACAGCGAGCAGTACTTC CASSLESTGYSEQYF
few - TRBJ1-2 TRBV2 TGTGCCAGCAGCGAATCTAACTATGGCTACACCTTC CASSESNYGYTF
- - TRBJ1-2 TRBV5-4 TGTGCCAGCAGCTTGGGGGCAGTCGTCGCTTCTAACTATGGCTACACCTTC CASSLGAVVASNYGYTF
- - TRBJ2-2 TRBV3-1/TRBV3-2 TGTGCCAGCAGCCAATACGGGGGATCCGGGGAGCTGTTTTTT CASSQYGGSGELFF